The entry that follows covers one TCR beta chain sequence. Unmatched junction bases numbered 5, after V lost 5 bases and J lost 4 bases. The CDR3 covers 13 residues. Germline V gene sequence: CDR1 SGHTA, CDR2 FQGTGA. The assay was immunoSEQ multiplex PCR, and TCRdb's table has in-frame clones only and misses some. The sample consists of about 2.5 million clones, less than 95% of them appearing once. These data come from a study of shared clonotypes between healthy human individuals. Input material: naive CD4+ T cells from PBMCs. As to subset: CD45RA+ positively selected. This receptor was identified in a man aged 18 to 29 in good health. Some clones in this sample may be carry-over from other donors' samples. V usage is TRBV7-3 and J usage is TRBJ2-7; TRBD2 aligns across 7 bases. CDR3 region: CASSLGGLYEQYF. CDR3 bases: TGTGCCAGCAGCCTGGGGGGGTTGTACGAGCAGTACTTC.